This TCR beta chain was sequenced during a study of OX40 agonist ivuxolimab in advanced cancers. Germline V gene sequence: CDR1 SGHAT, CDR2 FQNNGV. CDR3 length: 16 amino acids. Trimming pared 4 bases from V and 7 bases from J, leaving 20 bases between. The repertoire was sequenced with immunoSEQ multiplex PCR; TCRdb's copy has only in-frame clones and lacks some. The data contain about 68,000 clones, around 83% of them singletons. The gene calls are TRBV11-2 and TRBJ2-1; D remains ambiguous. The sequence was collected from an adult with an advanced solid tumor such as melanoma, head and neck, liver or kidney cancer. Here the sequenced sample was CD4+ or CD8+ T cells sorted from blood, taken in a trial of the OX40 agonist ivuxolimab. In DNA, the CDR3 is TGTGCCAGCAGCTCCCAAGTGTCCCCCATAGCTAATGAGCAGTTCTTC. It is translated as CASSSQVSPIANEQFF.